The next 24 T cell receptor beta chains were all read from a single sample in a study of cytomegalovirus exposure and HLA in healthy donors. Method: immunoSEQ multiplex PCR; TCRdb's copy keeps in-frame clones and lacks some. The sample consists of 100,000 to 150,000 clones, about 93% of them appearing once. The sequenced material came from PBMCs. The receptor source for this set is a woman between 18 and 29 years old in good health and CMV-seronegative.

The gene calls are TRBV5-1 and TRBJ2-5; no clear D. The CDR3 spans 11 residues. Germline V gene lookup returns CDR1 SGHRS and CDR2 YFSETQ. The V gene lost 4 bases and the J gene lost 3 bases, with 4 bases spanning the gap. CDR3 nucleotides: TGCGCCAGCAGCGAGGAAGAGACCCAGTACTTC. Translation gives CASSEEETQYF.

The gene calls are TRBV13 and TRBJ1-1, with D hard to call. The CDR3 is made up of 15 amino acids. V was pared by 5 bases and J by 0 bases, with 13 bases between. In germline, CDR1 is PRHDT, CDR2 FYEKMQ (reference sequence). As DNA, the CDR3 is TGTGCCAGCAGCCCCTCCCCCGGGGTGAACACTGAAGCTTTCTTT. This translates into CASSPSPGVNTEAFF.

This sequence joins TRBV28 and TRBJ1-5; the D is unclear. Trimming cost V 6 bases and J 1 base, with 7 bases left between them. The CDR3 has 13 residues. CDR1 is MDHEN and CDR2 is SYDVKM in the germline V gene. CDR3 nucleotide sequence: TGTGCCAGCAGGGTTCAGAGCAATCAGCCCCAGCATTTT. Translation gives CASRVQSNQPQHF.

The CDR3 nucleotides read TGTGCCAGCAGCTTAAGGGCGCAGGGAACCTACGAGCAGTACTTC. Translating it yields CASSLRAQGTYEQYF. J is TRBJ2-7 and V is TRBV7-2; D is possibly TRBD1 (5 bases). The CDR3 sequence is 15 residues long. The V end lost 2 bases, the J end lost 2 bases, and 13 bases lay between the germline ends. Germline CDR1 reads SGHTA; CDR2 reads FQGNSA.

The chain joins TRBV13 to TRBJ1-1; D is ambiguous. Germline-derived CDR1 and CDR2 are PRHDT and FYEKMQ (reference sequence). V lost 7 bases and J lost 0, with 24 bases in between. The length of the CDR3 is 18 residues. This CDR3 is CASTPVRPPFYLNTEAFF. The CDR3 bases are TGTGCCAGCACCCCGGTCAGGCCTCCTTTTTATCTGAACACTGAAGCTTTCTTT.

V is TRBV6-5 and J is TRBJ2-1; D remains unclear. There are 14 residues in the CDR3. The V end lost 5 bases, the J end lost 6 bases, and 14 bases lay between the germline ends. The germline gives CDR1 MNHEY, CDR2 SVGAGI. The CDR3 spells CASSIALVGNEQFF. CDR3 coding DNA: TGTGCCAGCAGTATAGCCCTAGTCGGCAATGAGCAGTTCTTC.

The V and J genes are TRBV14 and TRBJ1-3; D is perhaps TRBD1 (6 bases). The CDR3 covers 14 residues. Germline-derived CDR1 and CDR2 are SGHDN and FVKESK. V lost 4 bases, J lost 5 bases, and 12 bases lay in between. CDR3 loop: CASSRQGSRNTIYF. The CDR3 bases are TGTGCCAGCAGCCGCCAGGGGAGTAGAAACACCATATATTTT. The variable domain in full, completed from reference TRBV14 and TRBJ1-3, reads EAGVTQFPSHSVIEKGQTVTLRCDPISGHDNLYWYRRVMGKEIKFLLHFVKESKQDESGMPNNRFLAERTGGTYSTLKVQPAELEDSGVYFCASSRQGSRNTIYFGEGSWLTVV.

This chain joins TRBV5-1 and TRBJ1-2; TRBD1 matches 7 bases. The CDR3 is 12 residues long. Germline V gives CDR1 SGHRS, CDR2 YFSETQ. The V gene end was trimmed by 5 bases and the J gene end by 8 bases; junction bases not matched to a gene: 6. CDR3 sequence reads: CASRDTGDGYTF. CDR3 in DNA: TGCGCCAGCAGGGACACAGGGGACGGCTACACCTTC.

J is TRBJ1-5 and V is TRBV5-4, with TRBD1 matching 10 bases. The V and J ends lost 1 base and 5 bases, in that order; junction bases with no gene match: 6. This CDR3 has 16 residues. CDR1 and CDR2 (germline): SGHNT, YYREEE (reference sequence). CDR3 loop: CASSLMGQGIDQPQHF. The CDR3 bases are TGTGCCAGCAGCTTGATGGGACAGGGGATAGATCAGCCCCAGCATTTT. The full variable domain, in which reference TRBV5-4 and TRBJ1-5 provide the parts outside the CDR3, is ETGVTQSPTHLIKTRGQQVTLRCSSQSGHNTVSWYQQALGQGPQFIFQYYREEENGRGNFPPRFSGLQFPNYSSELNVNALELDDSALYLCASSLMGQGIDQPQHFGDGTRLSIL.

The chain links TRBV19 to TRBJ1-6; D unresolved. Trimming stripped 5 bases from V and 2 bases from J, with 10 bases between. Germline V gene sequence: CDR1 LNHDA, CDR2 SQIVND (reference sequence). This CDR3 region has 15 residues. As DNA, the CDR3 is TGTGCCAGTAGTTTTGCGGATACCTATAATTCACCCCTCCACTTT. Its protein is CASSFADTYNSPLHF.

The rearrangement links TRBV6-1 to TRBJ2-7; possible D gene TRBD1, 6 bases. Germline V gene lookup returns CDR1 MNHNS and CDR2 SASEGT. V lost 7 bases to trimming and J lost 0 bases, with 13 bases between them. The CDR3 runs to 14 residues. CDR3 residues: CASTRDILSYEQYF. In nucleotides, the CDR3 is TGTGCCAGCACACGGGACATACTCTCCTACGAGCAGTACTTC.

The chain combines TRBV30 with TRBJ2-5; 9 nucleotides match TRBD2. From germline, CDR1 is GTSNPN and CDR2 SVGIG (reference sequence). The CDR3 loop spans 12 amino acids. J was trimmed by 4 bases and V by 4 bases; bases with no gene match: 1. The DNA for the CDR3 is TGTGCCTGGACTAGCGGGGCAGAGACCCAGTACTTC. It specifies CAWTSGAETQYF.

The chain employs TRBV2 and TRBJ1-6; the match to TRBD1 covers 7 bases. Looked up from germline, CDR1 is SNHLY and CDR2 is FYNNEI. V lost 6 bases to trimming and J lost 6 bases; unmatched junction nucleotides: 5. This CDR3 has 14 amino acids. The CDR3 loop reads CASSLGTANSPLHF. For the CDR3, the DNA is TGTGCCAGCAGCCTCGGGACAGCTAATTCACCCCTCCACTTT.

The chain has TRBV5-6 and TRBJ2-7; 12 bases are shared with TRBD2. The CDR3 runs 17 residues. Losses at the gene ends were 4 bases for V and 3 bases for J; bases not matched to a gene: 11. Germline V gene data show CDR1 as SGHDT and CDR2 as YYEEEE. Written as DNA, the CDR3 is TGTGCCAGCAGCCCTCCTACGACTAGCGGGGGAATCTACGAGCAGTACTTC. Translated: CASSPPTTSGGIYEQYF.

The chain uses TRBV9 and TRBJ2-5, with a weak D call TRBD1 (5 bases). V was pared by 4 bases and J by 4 bases, with 23 bases between. The length of the CDR3 is 17 residues. Germline V gives CDR1 SGDLS, CDR2 YYNGEE. In DNA, the CDR3 is TGTGCCAGCAGCCGTGACAGTGACCAACGGAACAGAGAGACCCAGTACTTC. Its protein product is CASSRDSDQRNRETQYF.

This clone showed up just once. This chain connects TRBV14 to TRBJ1-5; 10 bases map to TRBD1. This CDR3 is 16 amino acids long. V lost 0 bases, J lost 4 bases, and 3 bases stayed unmatched. The V gene's germline CDR1 is SGHDN and CDR2 FVKESK. CDR3 DNA sequence: TGTGCCAGCAGCCAAGATGCGGGACAGGGGAATCAGCCCCAGCATTTT. Encoded protein: CASSQDAGQGNQPQHF. Supplemented by reference TRBV14 and TRBJ1-5, the full variable domain reads EAGVTQFPSHSVIEKGQTVTLRCDPISGHDNLYWYRRVMGKEIKFLLHFVKESKQDESGMPNNRFLAERTGGTYSTLKVQPAELEDSGVYFCASSQDAGQGNQPQHFGDGTRLSIL.

The gene calls are TRBV30 and TRBJ2-1; 10 bases are shared with TRBD2. The germline gives CDR1 GTSNPN, CDR2 SVGIG (reference sequence). This CDR3 is 15 amino acids long. V was clipped by 3 bases and J by 2 bases; unmatched bases: 4. CDR3 sequence: CAWRGTSGTYNEQFF. The CDR3, as DNA: TGTGCCTGGAGGGGTACTAGCGGGACCTACAATGAGCAGTTCTTC.

The chain links TRBV28 to TRBJ1-1; D is unresolved. The V gene lost 2 bases and the J gene lost 3 bases, with 16 bases spanning the gap. Per germline, CDR1 MDHEN and CDR2 SYDVKM. The CDR3 runs 16 residues. The CDR3 region has the DNA TGTGCCAGCAGTTTAGATGGTCGGGGATGGTACACTGAAGCTTTCTTT. Translating gives CASSLDGRGWYTEAFF.

The chain joins TRBV7-6 to TRBJ2-1, with D possibly TRBD1 on 6 matching bases. CDR3 length: 19 amino acids. V dropped 5 bases and J dropped 0 bases, with 23 bases sitting between them. Germline V gene sequence: CDR1 SGHVS, CDR2 FNYEAQ. The CDR3 DNA sequence: TGTGCCAGCAGCCCGATTAGAGGGGGTGTGCAGAGCTCCTACAATGAGCAGTTCTTC. This translates into CASSPIRGGVQSSYNEQFF.

The rearrangement joins TRBV11-2 to TRBJ1-2; D remains unclear. The CDR3 runs 12 residues. The V gene lost 2 bases and the J gene lost 4 bases, with 5 bases spanning the gap. Per germline, CDR1 SGHAT and CDR2 FQNNGV. CDR3 residues: CASSLNTYGYTF. The CDR3 DNA is TGTGCCAGCAGCTTAAACACCTATGGCTACACCTTC.

V is TRBV10-3 and J is TRBJ2-3, with 10 bases identical to TRBD2. Trimming at V came to 8 bases and at J to 2 bases, leaving 7 bases not matched to a gene. The CDR3 has 15 residues. Germline loops: CDR1 ENHRY, CDR2 SYGVKD. In DNA, the CDR3 is TGTGCCATCGGGGGGACTAGCGAGATCACAGATACGCAGTATTTT. It is translated as CAIGGTSEITDTQYF.

The genes are TRBV6-6 and TRBJ2-2; D perhaps matches TRBD1 (5 bases). This CDR3 is 16 amino acids long. CDR1 is MNHNY, CDR2 SVGAGI, per germline (reference sequence). V was trimmed by 2 bases and J by 1 base, leaving 11 bases between them. Written as DNA, the CDR3 is TGTGCCAGCAGTTACCCTCAGGGAAAGAACACCGGGGAGCTGTTTTTT. Residues: CASSYPQGKNTGELFF.

V usage is TRBV2 and J usage is TRBJ1-5; possibly TRBD1 for D (5 bases). The CDR3 covers 14 residues. CDR1 is SNHLY, CDR2 FYNNEI, per germline. The V end was cut by 2 bases, the J end by 3 bases, with 8 bases between. DNA for the CDR3: TGTGCCAGCAGTGAAATGACAGTCAATCAGCCCCAGCATTTT. Amino acids: CASSEMTVNQPQHF.

This clone was picked up one time. V usage is TRBV28 and J usage is TRBJ1-2; 7 bases map to TRBD1. Germline trimming cut 6 bases from V and 8 bases from J; bases unmatched to any gene: 12. The CDR3 is 14 amino acids. Germline CDR1 MDHEN, CDR2 SYDVKM. In nucleotides, the CDR3 is TGTGCCAGCAGCATAGGGGACAGAATGTACGGCTACACCTTC. Its translation is CASSIGDRMYGYTF.